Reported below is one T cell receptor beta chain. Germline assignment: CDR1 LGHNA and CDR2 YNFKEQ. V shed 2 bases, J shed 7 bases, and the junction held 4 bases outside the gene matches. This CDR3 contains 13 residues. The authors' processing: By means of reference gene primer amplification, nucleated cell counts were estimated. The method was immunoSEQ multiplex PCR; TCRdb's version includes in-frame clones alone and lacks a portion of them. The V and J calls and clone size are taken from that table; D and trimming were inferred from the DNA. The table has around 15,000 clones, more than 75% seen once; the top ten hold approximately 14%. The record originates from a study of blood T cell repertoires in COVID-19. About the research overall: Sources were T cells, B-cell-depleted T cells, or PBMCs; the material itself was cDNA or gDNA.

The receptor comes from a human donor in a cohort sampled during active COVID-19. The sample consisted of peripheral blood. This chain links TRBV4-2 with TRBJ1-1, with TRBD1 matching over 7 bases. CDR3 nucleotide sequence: TGTGCCAGCAGCCAATCGGACAGGCGTGAAGCTTTCTTT. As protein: CASSQSDRREAFF.